This T cell receptor beta chain appears in the sequencing data of a study of early stage breast cancer tumors. Study-wide context: Among roughly 12 ER+/PR+/HER2- tumors, eight were ductal, four lobular. Around 10-fold was the mean read coverage per sample.

As regards this clone: Its antigen is undetermined.

The method was immunoSEQ multiplex PCR; TCRdb's version includes in-frame clones alone and lacks a portion of them. Seen here are 45,000 to 60,000 clones, approximately 90% observed once, and the top ten hold 5%. General study findings and limits: Functional markers like CD4, CD8 and FOXP3 were missed in bulk sequencing.

The junction had 12 bases not matched to a gene; V was cut back by 6 bases and J by 5 bases. This CDR3 spans 17 amino acids. Looked up from germline, CDR1 is MDHEN and CDR2 is SYDVKM. Sequences were obtained from blood. The TCR originated in a person aged 70 to 80 with breast cancer. The chain combines TRBV28 with TRBJ2-1; 11 bases align to TRBD2. CDR3 protein: CASRPTSGTYVNNEQFF. The CDR3 DNA reads TGTGCCAGCAGGCCGACTAGCGGGACGTACGTTAACAATGAGCAGTTCTTC.